Below are 16 T cell receptor beta chains sequenced from a single sample in a study of T cells after yellow fever vaccination. TCRdb processed the 5' RACE reads anew with MiXCR; each CDR3 protein has one entry. The table lists around 610,000 distinct CDR3 sequences, roughly 13% of them singletons. Specimen: PBMCs, collected on the day of the yellow fever booster vaccination. The receptors come from a man aged 25 to 40 who received the YFV17D yellow fever vaccine.

This clonotype was recorded a few times. This chain connects TRBV6-2 or TRBV6-3 to TRBJ1-1; D is unclear. V lost 5 bases and J lost 1, with 5 bases in between. CDR1 MNHEY and CDR2 SVGEGT come from the germline V gene. This CDR3 is built from 12 residues. CDR3: CASSRPNTEAFF. The CDR3, as DNA: TGTGCCAGCAGTCGACCGAACACTGAAGCTTTCTTT.

Many counts were recorded for this clonotype. V gene TRBV18 combines with J gene TRBJ2-5; 8 positions agree with TRBD2. Per germline, CDR1 KGHSH and CDR2 LQKENI. J was trimmed by 1 base and V by 2 bases; bases with no gene match: 3. The CDR3 consists of 15 residues. The CDR3 DNA sequence: TGTGCCAGCTCACCAATAGCGGGAACCCAAGAGACCCAGTACTTC. Translated, it gives CASSPIAGTQETQYF.

This clonotype has a count of ten or more. CDR3 amino acids: CASSSTRSYEQYF. The CDR3 DNA reads as TGTGCCAGCAGTTCAACGCGAAGCTACGAGCAGTACTTC. The genes are TRBV6-2 or TRBV6-3 and TRBJ2-7; D is unresolved. Germline V gene sequence: CDR1 MNHEY, CDR2 SVGEGT. The CDR3 covers 13 residues. V gave up 4 bases and J gave up 3 bases, with 10 bases separating them.

V gene TRBV7-2 combines with J gene TRBJ2-7, with D tentatively TRBD1 or TRBD2 (5 bases each). The V end lost 5 bases, the J end lost 2 bases, and 13 bases lay between the germline ends. The CDR3 spans 14 residues. CDR1 is SGHTA, CDR2 FQGNSA, per germline. CDR3 sequence (DNA): TGTGCCAGCAGCCCCCTGGGGACCCCCTACGAGCAGTACTTC. Its translation is CASSPLGTPYEQYF.

This clonotype has only a few counts. V gene TRBV15 combines with J gene TRBJ2-4; TRBD1 or TRBD2 may be the D gene (5 bases each). The CDR3 consists of 17 residues. V was cut by 0 bases and J by 0 bases, with 12 bases left in between. Looked up from germline, CDR1 is LNHNV and CDR2 is YYDKDF (reference sequence). CDR3 residues: CATSREVGDRAKNIQYF. Here the CDR3 DNA reads TGTGCCACCAGCAGAGAGGTTGGGGACCGAGCCAAAAACATTCAGTACTTC. The whole variable domain, remainder taken from reference TRBV15 and TRBJ2-4, is DAMVIQNPRYQVTQFGKPVTLSCSQTLNHNVMYWYQQKSSQAPKLLFHYYDKDFNNEADTPDNFQSRRPNTSFCFLDIRSPGLGDTAMYLCATSREVGDRAKNIQYFGAGTRLSVL.

This clonotype was detected only a few times. V usage is TRBV20-1 and J usage is TRBJ2-3; TRBD2 aligns across 13 bases. Germline CDR1 and CDR2: DFQATT and SNEGSKA (reference sequence). With V trimmed by 8 bases and J by 6 bases, 8 bases remained unmatched. The CDR3 covers 14 residues. DNA of the CDR3: TGCAGTTCCCCTGGACTAGCGGGAGCGGATACGCAGTATTTT. As protein: CSSPGLAGADTQYF.

This chain links TRBV5-1 with TRBJ2-1; 12 bases are a match to TRBD2. The V gene end was trimmed by 4 bases and the J gene end by 10 bases; junction bases not matched to a gene: 9. The CDR3 is 15 amino acids. CDR1 and CDR2 from the germline V gene are SGHRS and YFSETQ. DNA for the CDR3: TGCGCCAGCAGCCCATTGACTAGCGGGAGCGCGGAGCAGTTCTTC. Protein product: CASSPLTSGSAEQFF.

A word on this clonotype: At one end the junction does not follow the germline gene, possibly because of a read error. This chain connects TRBV3-1 to TRBJ2-1; no clear D. Per germline, CDR1 LGHDT and CDR2 YNNKEL (reference sequence). CDR3 size: 11 residues. The CDR3, as DNA: TGTGCCAGCAGTCAAACGGGTGAGCGGTTCTTC. Amino acids: CASSQTGERFF.

This clonotype was seen a handful of times. The chain uses TRBV27 and TRBJ2-3; TRBD1 agrees at 10 bases. V dropped 6 bases and J dropped 3; count of bases not matched to a gene: 12. The length of the CDR3 is 17 residues. Germline V gene data show CDR1 as MNHEY and CDR2 as SMNVEV (reference sequence). The CDR3: CASSIIGQGVVTDTQYF. CDR3 in DNA: TGTGCCAGCAGCATTATCGGACAGGGGGTTGTTACAGATACGCAGTATTTT.

This chain uses TRBV7-2 with TRBJ2-5; D gene unclear. The CDR3 spans 13 residues. The germline V and J ends were trimmed by 6 bases and 5 bases, with 13 bases remaining between them. Per the germline V gene, CDR1 is SGHTA and CDR2 is FQGNSA. CDR3 in DNA: TGTGCCAGCAGACGTGGGGATCTGGAGACCCAGTACTTC. Protein product: CASRRGDLETQYF.

The chain joins TRBV18 to TRBJ2-5; D is uncertain. The CDR3 consists of 14 residues. CDR1 is KGHSH and CDR2 is LQKENI in the germline V gene. V lost 3 bases to trimming and J lost 2 bases, with 10 bases between them. This CDR3 reads CASSPQRVQETQYF. CDR3 DNA sequence: TGTGCCAGCTCACCCCAGCGCGTACAAGAGACCCAGTACTTC. The complete variable domain, with remaining parts taken from reference TRBV18 and TRBJ2-5, reads NAGVMQNPRHLVRRRGQEARLRCSPMKGHSHVYWYRQLPEEGLKFMVYLQKENIIDESGMPKERFSAEFPKEGPSILRIQQVVRGDSAAYFCASSPQRVQETQYFGPGTRLLVL.

This clonotype was picked up a small number of times. The chain carries TRBV29-1 and TRBJ2-7; D unresolved. The CDR3 is made up of 13 amino acids. The V end lost 6 bases, the J end lost 3 bases, and 15 bases lay between the germline ends. CDR1 and CDR2 (germline): SQVTM, ANQGSEA. This chain's CDR3 is CSVKTGSGYEQYF. The CDR3 coding sequence is TGCAGCGTAAAGACCGGGTCAGGCTACGAGCAGTACTTC.

The chain joins TRBV20-1 to TRBJ2-1, with D tentatively TRBD1 or TRBD2 (5 bases each). The CDR3 has 15 residues. Trimming took off 4 bases at V and 6 bases at J, with 19 bases between the two ends. Germline-derived CDR1 and CDR2 are DFQATT and SNEGSKA (reference sequence). Written as DNA, the CDR3 is TGCAGTGCTACCCCGGGGCTCCCGCCCCTCAATGAGCAGTTCTTC. This translates into CSATPGLPPLNEQFF.

This clonotype appeared a few times. In nucleotides, the CDR3 is TGCAGTGCTAGAAGGGGGCTTGATGAAAAACTGTTTTTT. Residues: CSARRGLDEKLFF. The chain employs TRBV20-1 and TRBJ1-4, with 7 bases identical to TRBD1. Trimming took 2 bases from V and 6 from J; bases not matched to a gene: 3. CDR1 DFQATT and CDR2 SNEGSKA come from the germline V gene (reference sequence). CDR3 length: 13 amino acids.

The V gene is TRBV23-1, the J gene TRBJ2-7, with 12 bases aligning to TRBD2. TRBV23-1 is an open reading frame, and its role is uncertain. V was pared by 9 bases and J by 1 base, with 7 bases of the junction left unmatched. The CDR3 totals 15 residues. As DNA, the CDR3 is TGCGCCAGGAGTGCCGGGACTAGCGGGTCCTACGAGCAGTACTTC. Translated, it gives CARSAGTSGSYEQYF.

The chain links TRBV12-3 or TRBV12-4 to TRBJ1-2; TRBD1 might be the D (6 bases). The CDR3 runs to 15 residues. V dropped 1 base and J dropped 8 bases, with 17 bases sitting between them. The CDR3 DNA reads TGTGCCAGCAGTTTAGATGGGGGCGGACCAGGAGGCTACACCTTC. Translating gives CASSLDGGGPGGYTF.